This TCR beta chain derives from a study of blood T cell repertoires in COVID-19 (dated by TCRdb to 2020 to 2022). Study-wide context: Samples covering the acute and convalescent phases of COVID-19 were provided by collaborators in the United States, Italy and Spain. The material from the prospective study consisted of cDNA or gDNA derived from T cells, B-cell-depleted T cells, or PBMCs. Deeply sampled blood TCRbeta repertoires from subjects exposed to, actively infected with, or recovered from COVID-19 were included in the dataset. The repertoires were released in a freely available public database meant as a resource for research on the immune response to SARS-CoV-2. Samples came from the ongoing ImmuneRACE study (first 160 participants) plus 1,254 subjects from 6 global collaborators. A de-identified subject ID, COVID-19 status, age in years and sex were almost always included in the sample metadata. HLA class I and class II types, where available, came from metadata supplied by the sample provider rather than from assay-based typing.

V gives up 5 bases and J gives up 1 base, and the segment between their germline ends measures 24 bases. The cysteine opens and the phenylalanine closes a CDR3 of 19 amino acids. The entry retains the CDR3 DNA only, 57 bases that are in frame from base 1. The germline V gene sets CDR1 to MDHEN and CDR2 to SYDVKM. Summary of the overall study and its limitations: The amount of clinical and demographic metadata varied by source and participant and was provided uncurated.

As regards this clone: Its antigen remains unidentified. The record has no base qualities; no much larger clone is one base away.

The immunoSEQ Assay, a bias-controlled multiplex PCR, was used to amplify TCRbeta CDR3 regions from genomic DNA. The original methods were these. The number of nucleated cells in each sample was estimated from the amplification of reference gene primers within the assay. To quantify the absolute abundance of each unique TCRbeta CDR3 rearrangement, sequence reads were collapsed and filtered. For each sample, productive Simpson clonality was calculated by taking the square root of Simpson's diversity index across productive rearrangements. In its TCRdb copy, this immuneACCESS table keeps in-frame sequences only and misses some clones. Where compared with another copy, unresolved V genes explain less than half of these, and the others have no known cause. V, J and clone size were drawn from that table, and D and trimming were deduced from the DNA. In all, the sample holds under 100,000 clones, and 75% to 90% of those were seen once. The ten largest make up approximately 3.1% of the sample.

Collaborating institutions collected whole blood in K2EDTA tubes following their own protocols. Collaborator samples were shipped for TCRbeta analysis as frozen whole blood, isolated PBMCs, or DNA extracted from either sample type. The sequence was obtained from a woman in her seventies with acute or convalescent COVID-19. Sequencing input: peripheral blood. The sequence is built from TRBV28 and TRBJ1-5, with a tentative D gene TRBD1 over 6 matching bases. The sequenced DNA is TGTGCCAGCAGTGGCGGTTGGATCGCAGGCGGGGGCAGCAATCAGCCCCAGCATTTT. Translated, it gives CASSGGWIAGGGSNQPQHF.